This TCR beta chain was profiled in a study of blood T cell repertoires in COVID-19. In Seattle, patients joined the study during active infection and were tracked longitudinally. As processed by the authors: Cell counts per sample came from amplifying reference gene primers. Sequencing was performed with immunoSEQ multiplex PCR; in TCRdb, only in-frame clones are kept and a portion is missing. V and J calls and clone size are those listed in that table; D and trimming were worked out from the DNA. The sample consists of around 290,000 clones, 91% of them appearing once. Trimming stripped 4 bases from V and 4 bases from J, with 8 bases between. The CDR3 is 13 amino acids. The V gene's germline CDR1 is SNHLY and CDR2 FYNNEI.

The chain couples TRBV2 to TRBJ2-1, with D unresolved. The clonotype comes from a woman aged 25 to 39 with COVID-19, enrolled during active disease. The sequenced sample was peripheral blood. DNA of the CDR3: TGTGCCAGCAGTGGGGCCCAGTACAATGAGCAGTTCTTC. Amino acid sequence: CASSGAQYNEQFF.